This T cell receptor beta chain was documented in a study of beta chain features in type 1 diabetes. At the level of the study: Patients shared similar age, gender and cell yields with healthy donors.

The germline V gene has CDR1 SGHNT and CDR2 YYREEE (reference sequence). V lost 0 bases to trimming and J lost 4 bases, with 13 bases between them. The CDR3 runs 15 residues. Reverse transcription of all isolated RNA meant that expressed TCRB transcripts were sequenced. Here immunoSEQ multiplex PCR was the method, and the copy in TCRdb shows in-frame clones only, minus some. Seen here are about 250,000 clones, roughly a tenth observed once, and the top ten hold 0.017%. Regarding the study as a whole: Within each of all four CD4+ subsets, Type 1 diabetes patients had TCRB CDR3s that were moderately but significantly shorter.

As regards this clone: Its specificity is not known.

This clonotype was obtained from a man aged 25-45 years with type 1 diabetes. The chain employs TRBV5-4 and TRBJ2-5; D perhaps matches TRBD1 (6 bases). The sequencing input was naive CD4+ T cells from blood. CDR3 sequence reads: CASSLDFLGGETQYF. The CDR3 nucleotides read TGTGCCAGCAGCTTGGACTTCCTAGGGGGAGAGACCCAGTACTTC.